Following are 21 T cell receptor beta chains from one sample sequenced in a study of T cells in Graves' hyperthyroidism and ophthalmopathy. The investigators amplified TCR beta CDR3 regions from RNA transcripts. HTBI primers drove first-round RT-PCR of the TCR CDR3. A single record per CDR3 protein comes from TCRdb applying MiXCR to the multiplex PCR reads. The table records hundreds of thousands of distinct CDR3 sequences, roughly 14% of them present only once. Sequencing was done on a sample of blood. These receptors were obtained from a woman aged 40 to 50 with Graves' ophthalmopathy.

The rearrangement uses TRBV28 and TRBJ2-7; 9 nucleotides align to TRBD2. V gave up 8 bases and J gave up 4 bases; unmatched junction bases: 18. This CDR3 spans 17 amino acids. The germline V gene encodes CDR1 MDHEN and CDR2 SYDVKM. CDR3 in amino acids: CASASGGRLAGSYEQYF. CDR3 bases: TGTGCCAGCGCGAGTGGGGGGCGGCTAGCGGGGTCATACGAGCAGTACTTC.

This chain uses TRBV7-9 with TRBJ1-1, with a possible D match to TRBD1 (6 bases). CDR1 and CDR2 from the germline V gene are SEHNR and FQNEAQ (reference sequence). V dropped 6 bases and J dropped 2 bases, with 10 bases sitting between them. The CDR3 totals 13 residues. CDR3 residues: CASRDSPNTEAFF. As DNA, the CDR3 is TGTGCCAGCAGGGACAGCCCTAACACTGAAGCTTTCTTT.

This clonotype has at least ten counts. The chain has TRBV28 and TRBJ1-5; the match to TRBD1 covers 8 bases. V gave up 6 bases and J gave up 0 bases; unmatched junction bases: 13. The germline V gene encodes CDR1 MDHEN and CDR2 SYDVKM. The CDR3 covers 18 residues. Here the CDR3 reads CASRLPVTGVYSNQPQHF. In DNA, the CDR3 is TGTGCCAGCAGACTCCCCGTGACAGGGGTTTATAGCAATCAGCCCCAGCATTTT.

There are many counts of this clonotype. The chain combines TRBV6-1 with TRBJ2-5; D perhaps matches TRBD2 (6 bases). V was trimmed by 7 bases and J by 2 bases, leaving 20 bases between them. CDR3 length equals 16 residues. The V gene's germline CDR1 is MNHNS and CDR2 SASEGT. CDR3 residues: CASTLEGFEAQETQYF. The CDR3 bases are TGTGCCAGCACCTTGGAGGGGTTTGAGGCTCAAGAGACCCAGTACTTC.

In its sample, this clonotype was seen many times. V is TRBV7-3 and J is TRBJ2-2; 13 bases agree with TRBD2. V gave up 5 bases and J gave up 3 bases; unmatched junction bases: 9. CDR1 is SGHTA and CDR2 is FQGTGA in the germline V gene. The CDR3 covers 18 residues. CDR3 nucleotides: TGTGCCAGCAGCCCCCGGACTAGCGGGAGTTGGGACACCGGGGAGCTGTTTTTT. It is translated as CASSPRTSGSWDTGELFF.

This clonotype was observed many times. In DNA form, the CDR3 reads TGTGCCAGCAGTTTAGACAACCACCACGAGCCCCAGCATTTT. Translated, it gives CASSLDNHHEPQHF. This chain joins TRBV28 and TRBJ1-5; D is unresolved. CDR1 and CDR2 (germline): MDHEN, SYDVKM. Trimming took 2 bases from V and 8 from J, leaving 13 bases between them. This CDR3 has 14 residues.

This clonotype was seen at least ten times. The rearrangement links TRBV11-1 to TRBJ2-7; D uncertain. Germline lookup yields CDR1 SGHAT and CDR2 FQDESV (reference sequence). CDR3 size: 15 residues. Trimming pared 1 base from V and 0 bases from J, leaving 10 bases between. Here the CDR3 DNA reads TGTGCCAGCAGCTTAGGCCCAGGTAGCTCCTACGAGCAGTACTTC. Translating it yields CASSLGPGSSYEQYF.

At least ten counts were recorded for this clonotype. This chain joins TRBV12-3 or TRBV12-4 and TRBJ1-2; D perhaps matches TRBD1 (6 bases). V was clipped by 5 bases and J by 8 bases, with 18 bases between them. The CDR3 consists of 14 residues. This chain's CDR3 is CASSPAGQGTGYTF. In nucleotides, the CDR3 is TGTGCCAGCAGTCCCGCCGGTCAGGGGACCGGCTACACCTTC.

This clonotype occurred many times. This CDR3 reads CSARGRDYRREQYF. The CDR3 coding sequence is TGCAGTGCTAGAGGACGGGACTACCGGCGGGAGCAGTACTTC. The J gene is TRBJ2-7, the V gene TRBV20-1; 7 nucleotides match TRBD2. The germline V gene has CDR1 DFQATT and CDR2 SNEGSKA (reference sequence). CDR3 length equals 14 residues. The V gene end was trimmed by 1 base and the J gene end by 7 bases; junction bases not matched to a gene: 10.

This clonotype was seen ten or more times. The chain employs TRBV28 and TRBJ2-7, with D possibly TRBD1 on 6 matching bases. V was pared by 7 bases and J by 7 bases, with 14 bases between. This CDR3 region has 12 residues. Germline-derived CDR1 and CDR2 are MDHEN and SYDVKM. For the CDR3, the DNA is TGTGCCAGCACCGACAGGACGGAAGAGCAGTACTTC. This gives the protein CASTDRTEEQYF.

This clonotype was found a few times. The chain couples TRBV30 to TRBJ2-2; 9 bases align to TRBD1. The CDR3 is 16 amino acids. Germline V gene lookup returns CDR1 GTSNPN and CDR2 SVGIG (reference sequence). Germline trimming cut 2 bases from V and 3 bases from J; bases unmatched to any gene: 7. DNA of the CDR3: TGTGCCTGGAGTCCATACAGGGGGCCCGACACCGGGGAGCTGTTTTTT. Protein product: CAWSPYRGPDTGELFF.

This clonotype was observed many times. Here the CDR3 DNA reads TGTGCCAGCATGGGATCGTCCTACGAGCAGTACTTC. It translates to CASMGSSYEQYF. The V and J genes are TRBV6-2 or TRBV6-3 and TRBJ2-7; D is ambiguous. The CDR3 sequence is 12 residues long. Germline assignment: CDR1 MNHEY and CDR2 SVGEGT. V lost 7 bases and J lost 1, with 8 bases in between.

This clonotype has a count of ten or more. The chain uses TRBV19 and TRBJ2-2, with 10 bases that match TRBD1. CDR3 length: 15 amino acids. CDR1 is LNHDA, CDR2 SQIVND, per germline (reference sequence). Trimming cost V 6 bases and J 3 bases; bases outside gene matches: 4. In nucleotides, the CDR3 is TGTGCCAGTAGGATGGGACAGGGGCACACCGGGGAGCTGTTTTTT. Its translation is CASRMGQGHTGELFF.

This clonotype was counted ten times or more. The chain carries TRBV6-2 or TRBV6-3 and TRBJ2-5; perhaps TRBD1 as D (5 bases). The V gene's germline CDR1 is MNHEY and CDR2 SVGEGT. The CDR3 loop spans 13 amino acids. V was clipped by 2 bases and J by 1 base, with 5 bases between them. The CDR3 sequence: CASSYDSQETQYF. The CDR3 nucleotides read TGTGCCAGCAGTTACGACAGCCAAGAGACCCAGTACTTC.

This clonotype has at least ten counts. The chain links TRBV15 to TRBJ2-2, with D possibly TRBD2 on 5 matching bases. This CDR3 is 16 amino acids long. Trimming left V 6 bases short and J 0 bases short, with 14 bases between. Germline CDR1 reads LNHNV; CDR2 reads YYDKDF (reference sequence). The CDR3 spells CATRPPGSANTGELFF. The CDR3, as DNA: TGTGCCACCAGACCCCCGGGGAGCGCGAACACCGGGGAGCTGTTTTTT.

This clonotype was observed a handful of times. The chain employs TRBV4-1 and TRBJ2-2; D not certain. Trimming left V 0 bases short and J 4 bases short, with 6 bases between. The CDR3 has 14 residues. In germline, CDR1 is MGHRA, CDR2 YSYEKL. The CDR3 DNA is TGCGCCAGCAGCCAAGAAGTTACCACCGGGGAGCTGTTTTTT. Protein: CASSQEVTTGELFF.

This clonotype was counted many times. The chain is built from TRBV10-3 and TRBJ1-2; D not resolved. Looked up from germline, CDR1 is ENHRY and CDR2 is SYGVKD. V was pared by 6 bases and J by 4 bases, with 15 bases between. This CDR3 spans 14 amino acids. In DNA, the CDR3 is TGTGCCATCAGGGAGGAGGGTAGCGGCTATGGCTACACCTTC. This sequence encodes CAIREEGSGYGYTF.

This clonotype was seen at least ten times. This chain joins TRBV19 and TRBJ1-5; D remains unclear. Germline V CDR1 and CDR2: LNHDA, SQIVND (reference sequence). The CDR3 totals 14 residues. Trimming took off 10 bases at V and 0 bases at J, with 13 bases between the two ends. As DNA, the CDR3 is TGTGCCACCTCCAAAGCTCATAGCAATCAGCCCCAGCATTTT. It translates to CATSKAHSNQPQHF. Combining the CDR3 with reference TRBV19 and TRBJ1-5 gives the whole variable domain DGGITQSPKYLFRKEGQNVTLSCEQNLNHDAMYWYRQDPGQGLRLIYYSQIVNDFQKGDIAEGYSVSREKKESFPLTVTSAQKNPTAFYLCATSKAHSNQPQHFGDGTRLSIL.

In this sample, this clonotype turned up many times. The CDR3 loop is CASTPAGGPIEQYF. The CDR3 bases are TGTGCCAGCACCCCAGCGGGAGGGCCCATCGAGCAGTACTTC. The rearrangement links TRBV6-1 to TRBJ2-7; 10 bases are a match to TRBD2. V dropped 7 bases and J dropped 6; count of bases not matched to a gene: 9. The CDR3 is 14 amino acids. Germline lookup yields CDR1 MNHNS and CDR2 SASEGT.

Many counts were recorded for this clonotype. A junction end diverges from the germline sequence, so it may reflect a read error. The chain employs TRBV11-2 and TRBJ2-5; D tentatively fits TRBD1 or TRBD2 (6 bases each). The germline gives CDR1 SGHAT, CDR2 FQNNGV. The CDR3 runs to 14 residues. The CDR3 here is CASSRGPDQETQYF. The DNA of the CDR3 is TGTGCCAGCAGCCGGGGGCCCGACCAGGAGACCCAGTACTTC.

Many counts were recorded for this clonotype. The chain has TRBV2 and TRBJ2-5; 10 bases line up with TRBD2. Germline trimming cut 8 bases from V and 1 base from J; bases unmatched to any gene: 4. This CDR3 region has 14 residues. CDR1 is SNHLY, CDR2 FYNNEI, per germline. In nucleotides, the CDR3 is TGTGCCAGCGGGCTAGCGGGAGCCCAAGAGACCCAGTACTTC. This gives the protein CASGLAGAQETQYF.